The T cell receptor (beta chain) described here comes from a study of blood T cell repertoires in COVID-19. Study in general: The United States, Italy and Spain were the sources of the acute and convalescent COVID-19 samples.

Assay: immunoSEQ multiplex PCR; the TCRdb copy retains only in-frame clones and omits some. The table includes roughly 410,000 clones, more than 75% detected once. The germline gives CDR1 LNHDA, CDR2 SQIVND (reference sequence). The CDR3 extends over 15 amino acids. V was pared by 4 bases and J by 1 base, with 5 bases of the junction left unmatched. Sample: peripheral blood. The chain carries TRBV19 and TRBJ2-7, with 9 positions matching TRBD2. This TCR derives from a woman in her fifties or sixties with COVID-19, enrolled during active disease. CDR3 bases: TGTGCCAGTAGTAAGGCTAGCGGGGCTTCCTACGAGCAGTACTTC. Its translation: CASSKASGASYEQYF.